What follows are 19 T cell receptor beta chains derived from one specimen sequenced in a study of early T cells in non-severe SARS-CoV-2 infection. TCRdb called the 5' RACE reads again in MiXCR, with one record for every CDR3 protein. The data show 65,000 to 85,000 distinct CDR3 sequences, with around 16% seen just once and 12% held by the top ten. The sequenced material came from whole blood. These receptors all come from an adult who was a healthcare worker with PCR-confirmed SARS-CoV-2 infection or an uninfected control (not recorded which).

This clonotype turned up a few times. J is TRBJ2-7 and V is TRBV29-1; 8 nucleotides line up with TRBD1. V gave up 7 bases and J gave up 9 bases; unmatched junction bases: 11. This CDR3 spans 12 amino acids. In germline, CDR1 is SQVTM, CDR2 ANQGSEA. This CDR3 is CSALQGQASQYF. CDR3 bases: TGCAGCGCGCTCCAGGGACAGGCCTCGCAGTACTTC.

The chain employs TRBV7-2 and TRBJ2-7, with D possibly being TRBD1 (5 bases). This CDR3 is built from 15 residues. Germline values: CDR1 SGHTA, CDR2 FQGNSA. V dropped 0 bases and J dropped 2 bases, with 11 bases sitting between them. CDR3 residues: CASSLALRAAYEQYF. Written as DNA, the CDR3 is TGTGCCAGCAGCTTAGCGCTCAGGGCAGCCTACGAGCAGTACTTC.

The chain employs TRBV18 and TRBJ1-4; tentatively, D is TRBD1 (5 bases). The V and J ends lost 4 bases and 8 bases respectively, with 17 bases between them. Germline lookup yields CDR1 KGHSH and CDR2 LQKENI. The CDR3 sequence is 15 residues long. The CDR3 sequence is CASSLVLGRGEKLFF. In DNA, the CDR3 is TGTGCCAGCTCACTCGTCCTGGGGCGTGGGGAAAAACTGTTTTTT.

This clonotype was observed a few times. The chain uses TRBV18 and TRBJ1-5; a possible D gene is TRBD1 (6 bases). This CDR3 is 15 amino acids long. Germline V gene sequence: CDR1 KGHSH, CDR2 LQKENI. Trimming shortened V by 6 bases and J by 3 bases, and 15 bases separated the two germline ends. The CDR3 DNA reads TGTGCCAGCTCGAAGCCGGGGGGCATCAATCAGCCCCAGCATTTT. Protein product: CASSKPGGINQPQHF.

This clonotype was observed a few times. The chain recombines TRBV20-1 with TRBJ2-7; 8 bases line up with TRBD2. This CDR3 comprises 14 residues. Germline CDR1 and CDR2: DFQATT and SNEGSKA (reference sequence). The V and J ends lost 5 bases and 3 bases, in that order; junction bases with no gene match: 9. For the CDR3, the DNA is TGCAGTGCTGCAACTACGGGGGGGCGCTACGAGCAGTACTTC. Translated: CSAATTGGRYEQYF.

CDR3 residues: CASSLERGSAQYF. The CDR3 region has the DNA TGTGCCAGCAGCTTAGAGCGGGGATCAGCGCAGTATTTT. The V gene is TRBV11-2, the J gene TRBJ2-3, with a tentative D call TRBD2 (6 bases). This CDR3 spans 13 amino acids. The ends were cut back, 0 bases at V and 10 bases at J, with 11 bases in the middle. Germline V gene lookup returns CDR1 SGHAT and CDR2 FQNNGV.

This clonotype was counted ten times or more. The V and J genes are TRBV10-1 and TRBJ2-7; D unresolved. Germline loops: CDR1 WNHNN, CDR2 SYGVQD (reference sequence). V was shortened by 1 base and J by 6 bases, with 13 bases between the two germline ends. The CDR3 is 14 amino acids. CDR3 coding DNA: TGCGCCAGCAGTGAGTTGTCTCCTAAAGGCGAGCAGTACTTC. Its translation is CASSELSPKGEQYF.

The sample holds a few counts of this clonotype. The chain couples TRBV5-1 to TRBJ2-5; the D is unclear. Trimming removed 0 bases from V and 4 bases from J, with 13 bases in between. There are 15 residues in the CDR3. The germline CDR1 and CDR2 sequences are SGHRS and YFSETQ. The CDR3 spells CASSLVIKGGETQYF. CDR3 nucleotides: TGCGCCAGCAGCTTGGTTATAAAAGGTGGAGAGACCCAGTACTTC. Using reference TRBV5-1 and TRBJ2-5 for the parts outside the CDR3, the full variable domain is KAGVTQTPRYLIKTRGQQVTLSCSPISGHRSVSWYQQTPGQGLQFLFEYFSETQRNKGNFPGRFSGRQFSNSRSEMNVSTLELGDSALYLCASSLVIKGGETQYFGPGTRLLVL.

V is TRBV5-6 and J is TRBJ2-1; possibly TRBD1 for D (5 bases). Trimming removed 3 bases at V and 4 bases at J, with 8 bases between. Germline CDR1 and CDR2: SGHDT and YYEEEE. This CDR3 spans 13 amino acids. The CDR3 DNA follows: TGTGCCAGCAGCTGGACAACTTACAATGAGCAGTTCTTC. Translated: CASSWTTYNEQFF.

This clonotype was recorded a few times. The V gene is TRBV29-1, the J gene TRBJ2-7, with 12 positions matching TRBD1. The CDR3 extends over 13 amino acids. Per germline, CDR1 SQVTM and CDR2 ANQGSEA. Trimming took 6 bases from V and 3 from J; bases not matched to a gene: 3. The CDR3 is CSVGTGGVYEQYF. The CDR3 DNA reads TGCAGCGTGGGGACAGGGGGCGTCTACGAGCAGTACTTC.

The rearrangement links TRBV20-1 to TRBJ1-1; D may be TRBD1 (5 bases). CDR1 and CDR2 (germline): DFQATT, SNEGSKA (reference sequence). CDR3 length: 12 residues. Trimming shortened V by 6 bases and J by 5 bases, and 13 bases separated the two germline ends. The CDR3 loop is CSAARGRTEAFF. The CDR3 bases are TGCAGTGCCGCCCGGGGGAGGACTGAAGCTTTCTTT.

This clonotype was seen repeatedly, ten times or more. The chain links TRBV5-4 to TRBJ2-1; 8 bases agree with TRBD2. The ends lost 4 bases at V and 6 bases at J; junction bases unmatched: 6. The CDR3 extends over 14 amino acids. CDR1 is SGHNT and CDR2 is YYREEE in the germline V gene (reference sequence). The CDR3 DNA follows: TGTGCCAGCAGCCCAGGACTAGCCCCCAATGAGCAGTTCTTC. The encoded protein is CASSPGLAPNEQFF.

There are a few counts of this clonotype. The chain uses TRBV12-3 or TRBV12-4 and TRBJ2-3; 8 bases are shared with TRBD1. The trim removed 6 bases at V and 4 bases at J, leaving 12 bases unmatched. The CDR3 totals 16 residues. The CDR3 sequence is CASSAGTGGFPDTQYF. DNA for the CDR3: TGTGCCAGCAGCGCCGGGACAGGAGGTTTCCCAGATACGCAGTATTTT.

This clonotype was picked up a small number of times. The chain is built from TRBV6-5 and TRBJ2-5, with 12 bases matching TRBD1. Germline V CDR1 and CDR2: MNHEY, SVGAGI. Trimming cost V 2 bases and J 5 bases; bases outside gene matches: 9. This CDR3 contains 17 residues. CDR3 loop: CASSYRQGQGAWETQYF. CDR3 nucleotides: TGTGCCAGCAGTTACCGCCAGGGACAGGGGGCTTGGGAGACCCAGTACTTC.

J is TRBJ2-2 and V is TRBV6-2 or TRBV6-3; TRBD1 matches 7 bases. The CDR3 length is 14 residues. The ends lost 6 bases at V and 5 bases at J; junction bases unmatched: 6. Germline values: CDR1 MNHEY, CDR2 SVGEGT. This chain's CDR3 is CASSLGQPTGELFF. The CDR3 bases are TGTGCCAGCAGCTTGGGACAGCCGACCGGGGAGCTGTTTTTT.

This clonotype was found a few times. The CDR3 here is CSARKAAPDTQYF. CDR3 sequence (DNA): TGCAGTGCTAGAAAGGCGGCTCCAGATACGCAGTATTTT. J is TRBJ2-3 and V is TRBV20-1, with D unclear. Germline CDR1 is DFQATT and CDR2 is SNEGSKA (reference sequence). This CDR3 contains 13 residues. V was cut by 2 bases and J by 4 bases, with 10 bases left in between.

At least ten counts were recorded for this clonotype. This chain connects TRBV6-1 to TRBJ1-5; D call uncertain. This CDR3 has 14 residues. The germline CDR1 and CDR2 sequences are MNHNS and SASEGT. Trimming took off 3 bases at V and 0 bases at J, with 6 bases between the two ends. The CDR3 sequence: CASSDRFSNQPQHF. Here the CDR3 DNA reads TGTGCCAGCAGTGACCGATTTAGCAATCAGCCCCAGCATTTT.

The chain links TRBV2 to TRBJ2-2, with a possible D match to TRBD1 (5 bases). CDR1 is SNHLY and CDR2 is FYNNEI in the germline V gene. V was cut by 10 bases and J by 1 base, with 22 bases left in between. The CDR3 spans 17 residues. Here the CDR3 DNA reads TGTGCCAACTCACAGGACCTGGAAATCGGGAACACCGGGGAGCTGTTTTTT. Translation: CANSQDLEIGNTGELFF.

This clonotype has a handful of counts. This rearrangement joins TRBV20-1 to TRBJ1-6, with D tentatively TRBD1 (5 bases). V lost 0 bases and J 7 bases, leaving 7 bases between the germline ends. In germline, CDR1 is DFQATT, CDR2 SNEGSKA (reference sequence). There are 13 residues in the CDR3. CDR3: CSAREAGNSPLHF. CDR3 in DNA: TGCAGTGCTAGAGAGGCAGGGAATTCACCCCTCCACTTT.